This TCR beta chain was obtained from a study of shared clonotypes between healthy human individuals. Study context: Donors were a couple of women and a few men aged 18 to 49.

Study findings and constraints: Rarefaction analysis demonstrated incomplete sorted-subset sequencing notwithstanding large depth. Compared with clonotypes that all four donors shared, non-shared clonotypes had lower generation probabilities.

Germline V gives CDR1 KGHSH, CDR2 LQKENI. Trimming shortened V by 2 bases and J by 3 bases, and 8 bases separated the two germline ends. The CDR3 has 14 residues. Clones were read by immunoSEQ multiplex PCR, and TCRdb kept only the in-frame ones, dropping some. Of 2 million to 3 million clones detected, roughly 93% appear once; the ten largest clones hold roughly 0.39%. With respect to this clone: Its specificity is unknown.

Every donor was a Caucasian adult from Nashville, Tennessee. Sequencing was performed on naive CD4+ T cells from PBMCs. Subset of the sample: CD45RA+ positively selected. The clonotype was recovered from a man aged 18 to 35 in good health. Some clones in this sample may be carry-over from other donors' samples. The genes are TRBV18 and TRBJ1-5; D unclear. CDR3 sequence: CASSPLQNNQPQHF. CDR3 bases: TGTGCCAGCTCACCATTACAAAACAATCAGCCCCAGCATTTT. Complete variable domain (other parts from reference TRBV18 and TRBJ1-5): NAGVMQNPRHLVRRRGQEARLRCSPMKGHSHVYWYRQLPEEGLKFMVYLQKENIIDESGMPKERFSAEFPKEGPSILRIQQVVRGDSAAYFCASSPLQNNQPQHFGDGTRLSIL.